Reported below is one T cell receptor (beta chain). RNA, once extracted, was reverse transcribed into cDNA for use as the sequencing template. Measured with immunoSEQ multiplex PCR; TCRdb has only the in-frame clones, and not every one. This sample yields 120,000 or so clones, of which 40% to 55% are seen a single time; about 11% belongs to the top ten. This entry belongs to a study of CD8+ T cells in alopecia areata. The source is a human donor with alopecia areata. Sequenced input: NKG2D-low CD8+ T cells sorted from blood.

As DNA, the CDR3 is TGTGCCAGCAGCCTTCGGACTGGCCCCTACAATGAGCAGTTCTTC. Translating it yields CASSLRTGPYNEQFF. The rearrangement links TRBV6-5 to TRBJ2-1; TRBD2 is a possible D gene (5 bases). Germline V gives CDR1 MNHEY, CDR2 SVGAGI. The V end lost 6 bases, the J end lost 2 bases, and 14 bases lay between the germline ends. CDR3 size: 15 residues.